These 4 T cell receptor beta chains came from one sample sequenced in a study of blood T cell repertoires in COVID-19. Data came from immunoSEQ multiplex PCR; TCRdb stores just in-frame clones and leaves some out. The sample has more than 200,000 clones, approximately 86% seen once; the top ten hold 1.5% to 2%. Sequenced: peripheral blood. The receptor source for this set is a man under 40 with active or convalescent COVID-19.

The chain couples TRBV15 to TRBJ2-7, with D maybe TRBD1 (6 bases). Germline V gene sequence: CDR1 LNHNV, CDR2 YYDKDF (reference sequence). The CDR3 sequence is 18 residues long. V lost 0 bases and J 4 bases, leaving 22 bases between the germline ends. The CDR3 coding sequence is TGTGCCACCAGCAGAGAGCGGCAGGGGTCATACCTGCCGTACGAGCAGTACTTC. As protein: CATSRERQGSYLPYEQYF. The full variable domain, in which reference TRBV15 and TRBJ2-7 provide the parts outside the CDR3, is DAMVIQNPRYQVTQFGKPVTLSCSQTLNHNVMYWYQQKSSQAPKLLFHYYDKDFNNEADTPDNFQSRRPNTSFCFLDIRSPGLGDTAMYLCATSRERQGSYLPYEQYFGPGTRLTVT.

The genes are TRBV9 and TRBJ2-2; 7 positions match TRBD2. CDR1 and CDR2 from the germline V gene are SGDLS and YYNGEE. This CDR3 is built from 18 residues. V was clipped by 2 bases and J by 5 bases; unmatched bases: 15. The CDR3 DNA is TGTGCCAGCAGCGTTCTCCCTCGGGACTACATTAATACCGGGGAGCTGTTTTTT. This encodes CASSVLPRDYINTGELFF.

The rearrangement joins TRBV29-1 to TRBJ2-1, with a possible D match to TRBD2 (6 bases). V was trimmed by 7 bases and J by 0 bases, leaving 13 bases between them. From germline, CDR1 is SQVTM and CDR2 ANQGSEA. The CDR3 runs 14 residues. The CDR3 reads CSATGTSSYNEQFF. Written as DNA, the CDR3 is TGCAGCGCAACCGGGACTTCCTCCTACAATGAGCAGTTCTTC.

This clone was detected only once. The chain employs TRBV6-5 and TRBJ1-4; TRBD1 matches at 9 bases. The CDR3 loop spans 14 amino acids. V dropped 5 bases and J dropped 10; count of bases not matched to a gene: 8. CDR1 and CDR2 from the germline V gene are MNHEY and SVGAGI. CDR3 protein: CASSPKTGGGKLFF. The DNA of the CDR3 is TGTGCCAGCAGTCCCAAGACAGGGGGGGGAAAACTGTTTTTT.